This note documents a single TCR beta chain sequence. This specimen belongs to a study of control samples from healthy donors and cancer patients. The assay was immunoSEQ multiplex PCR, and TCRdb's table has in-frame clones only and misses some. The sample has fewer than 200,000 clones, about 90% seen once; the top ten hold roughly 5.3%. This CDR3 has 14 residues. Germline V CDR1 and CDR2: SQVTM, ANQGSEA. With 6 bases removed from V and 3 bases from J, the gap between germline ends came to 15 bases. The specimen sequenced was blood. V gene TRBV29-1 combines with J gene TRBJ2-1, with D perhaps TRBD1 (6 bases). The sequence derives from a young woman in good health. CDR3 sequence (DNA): TGCAGCGTGGGGGCACTGGGGAGCTACAATGAGCAGTTCTTC. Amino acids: CSVGALGSYNEQFF.